This entry features one TCR beta chain sequence. This record belongs to a study of blood T cell repertoires in COVID-19. Study summary: Sites in the United States, Italy and Spain provided acute and convalescent COVID-19 samples. PBMCs, B-cell-depleted T cells, or T cells provided the cDNA or gDNA that made up the material.

Patients of the Seattle cohort, enrolled during active infection, were followed longitudinally. The CDR3 has 13 amino acids. Original data processing: Reference gene primer amplification gave nucleated cell count estimates. Sequencing was performed with immunoSEQ multiplex PCR; in TCRdb, only in-frame clones are kept and a portion is missing. Clone size and V and J calls were adopted from that table, with D and trimming inferred from the DNA. Of about 340,000 clones in the sample, approximately 91% were seen once. Sequenced: peripheral blood. The gene calls are TRBV21-1 and TRBJ1-2; the tabulated D call, TRBD1, remains unverified against the DNA. TRBV21-1 has pseudogene status. This sequence originates from a woman in her 70s with COVID-19, enrolled during active disease. The CDR3 spells CASSKPRVYGYTF. In nucleotides, the CDR3 is TGTGCCAGCAGCAAACCCAGGGTCTATGGCTACACCTTC.